A selection of T cell receptor beta chains follows, all from one sample in a study of Ad26.COV2.S vaccination and SARS-CoV-2 variants. TCRdb's copy holds only in-frame clones and misses some; the assay was immunoSEQ multiplex PCR. The sample holds 300,000 to 350,000 clones, roughly 80% seen once. The starting material was peripheral blood, obtained in a trial of Ad26.COV2.S vaccine versus placebo. The receptors stem from a person between 18 and 65 years old who received the Ad26.COV2.S COVID-19 vaccine or a placebo. The CDR3 runs from the conserved cysteine through the conserved F or W. The order of the fields is J gene, CDR3 length, D gene, clone size, V gene, CDR3 DNA, CDR3 protein. A D gene is named only where the DNA matches it firmly. Some rows mark clone size as missing; the rest say once, few, many or name a class of expanded clone.

>TRBJ2-5|13|.|few|TRBV3-1/TRBV3-2
TGTGCCAGCAGCCAAGATTTAAGAGAGACCCAGTACTTC
CASSQDLRETQYF
>TRBJ2-1|16|TRBD2|.|TRBV2
TGTGCCAGCAGTGAGAGGACTAGCGGGGTGAACAATGAGCAGTTCTTC
CASSERTSGVNNEQFF
>TRBJ1-4|14|.|.|TRBV5-4
TGTGCCAGCAGTTCGGGACTGACTAGCGGAAAACTGTTTTTT
CASSSGLTSGKLFF
>TRBJ1-3|15|.|.|TRBV9
TGTGCCAGCAGCGTATCGGGGGCCGCTGGAAACACCATATATTTT
CASSVSGAAGNTIYF
>TRBJ2-7|12|.|.|TRBV6-5
TGTGCCAGCAGTATTAGCTCCTACGAGCAGTACTTC
CASSISSYEQYF
>TRBJ1-6|14|.|.|TRBV27
TGTGCCAGCACTAGGGTCCAGGGGCAGACACCCCTCCACTTT
CASTRVQGQTPLHF
>TRBJ2-2|15|.|once|TRBV9
TGTGCCAGCAGCGTAGGTGGTTATAACACCGGGGAGCTGTTTTTT
CASSVGGYNTGELFF
>TRBJ1-5|13|.|.|TRBV28
TGTGCCAGCAGTACAAGCCCCTATCAGCCCCAGCATTTT
CASSTSPYQPQHF
>TRBJ2-7|12|.|.|TRBV6-5
TGTGCCAGCAGTTGGAGCGAGCACGAGCAGTACTTC
CASSWSEHEQYF
>TRBJ2-1|16|.|.|TRBV5-6
TGTGCCAGCAGCTTGACCGCCGGGTTGTGGAGCAATGAGCAGTTCTTC
CASSLTAGLWSNEQFF
>TRBJ1-2|15|TRBD1|.|TRBV18
TGTGCCAGCTCACCAGGCCGGGACAGGACCTATGGCTACACCTTC
CASSPGRDRTYGYTF
>TRBJ1-1|16|.|.|TRBV28
TGTGCCAGCAGTTTAAACCCTGGGCGCGGGAGGGGAGAAGCTTTCTTT
CASSLNPGRGRGEAFF
>TRBJ1-6|13|TRBD1|.|TRBV28
TGTGCCAGCAGTCGACAGGGAGAGTCACCCCTCCACTTT
CASSRQGESPLHF
>TRBJ2-3|15|TRBD2|.|TRBV5-5
TGTGCCAGCAGCCGCGGACTAGCGGGCACAGATACGCAGTATTTT
CASSRGLAGTDTQYF
>TRBJ1-2|15|TRBD1|.|TRBV11-2
TGTGCCAGCAGCTTGACGGGACAGGGGGGATATGGCTACACCTTC
CASSLTGQGGYGYTF
>TRBJ2-3|13|.|.|TRBV3-1/TRBV3-2
TGTGCCAGCAGCCAAGACGGAGTTTCTACGCAGTATTTT
CASSQDGVSTQYF
>TRBJ2-3|15|.|once|TRBV7-9
TGTGCCAGCAGCTCGAACGGGGTTAGCACAGATACGCAGTATTTT
CASSSNGVSTDTQYF
>TRBJ1-4|15|.|.|TRBV7-2
TGTGCCAGCAGCTTAGTGGGCAGAAGTAATGAAAAACTGTTTTTT
CASSLVGRSNEKLFF
>TRBJ1-2|15|.|.|TRBV7-3
TGTGCCAGCAGCTTAGGGCCGCTTGAAAACTATGGCTACACCTTC
CASSLGPLENYGYTF
>TRBJ1-1|12|.|.|TRBV24-1
TGTGCCACCAGTGATTTCGGCAAGGAAGCTTTCTTT
CATSDFGKEAFF
>TRBJ1-1|15|.|.|TRBV6-5
TGTGCCAGCAGTTATCTCGGGAACACTAACACTGAAGCTTTCTTT
CASSYLGNTNTEAFF
>TRBJ1-5|12|.|.|TRBV6-2/TRBV6-3
TGTGCCAGCAGCCAAAGCAATCAGCCCCAGCATTTT
CASSQSNQPQHF
>TRBJ1-2|13|.|.|TRBV19
TGTGCCAGTACCCCAGGGTTCGCCTATGGCTACACCTTC
CASTPGFAYGYTF
>TRBJ2-2|16|.|.|TRBV5-1
TGCGCCAGCAGCTTGCGGACGGTACCGAACACCGGGGAGCTGTTTTTT
CASSLRTVPNTGELFF
>TRBJ2-7|14|.|.|TRBV4-1
TGCGCCAGCAGCCAGGCGGACAGAACCTCCGAGCAGTACTTC
CASSQADRTSEQYF
>TRBJ2-3|15|.|.|TRBV7-2
TGTGCCAGCAGCAGTTGGGGCAGGGCCACAGATACGCAGTATTTT
CASSSWGRATDTQYF
>TRBJ2-5|15|.|.|TRBV5-3
TGTGCCAGAAGCTTGGGGCAGGTCCCTCAAGAGACCCAGTACTTC
CARSLGQVPQETQYF
>TRBJ2-1|13|TRBD1|.|TRBV28
TGTGCCAGCAGTCGTGGACAGGGCCATGAGCAGTTCTTC
CASSRGQGHEQFF
>TRBJ1-1|14|.|.|TRBV5-6
TGTGCCAGCAGGTTCGGACACATGTACACTGAAGCTTTCTTT
CASRFGHMYTEAFF